Reported below is one T cell receptor (beta chain). No cognate antigen has been identified for it. Base qualities are not provided; no much larger clone lies one nucleotide away. The data originate from a study of blood T cell repertoires in COVID-19 (dated by TCRdb to about 2020). Study-wide context: The collaborator samples originated in the United States, Italy and Spain and spanned the acute and convalescent phases of COVID-19. The sample metadata nearly always contained a de-identified subject ID, COVID-19 status, age in years and sex. Deeply sampled blood TCRbeta repertoires from subjects exposed to, actively infected with, or recovered from COVID-19 were included in the dataset. Samples came from the ongoing ImmuneRACE study (first 160 participants) plus 1,254 subjects from 6 global collaborators. The prospective study material was composed of cDNA or gDNA derived from T cells, B-cell-depleted T cells, or PBMCs. The repertoires were released in a freely available public database intended as a resource for research on the immune response to SARS-CoV-2. Where HLA class I and class II types were available, the types were taken from metadata supplied by the sample provider, not from assay-based typing.

Each collaborating institution followed its own protocols to collect whole blood in K2EDTA tubes. For TCRbeta analysis, collaborators shipped samples in one of three forms: frozen whole blood, isolated PBMCs, or DNA extracted from either of those sample types. The immunoSEQ Assay, a bias-controlled multiplex PCR, was used to amplify TCRbeta CDR3 regions from genomic DNA. Per the source publication's procedure: The number of nucleated cells in each sample was estimated from the amplification of reference gene primers within the assay. Sequence reads were collapsed and filtered to measure the absolute abundance of every unique TCRbeta CDR3 rearrangement. Productive Simpson clonality was computed per sample as the square root of Simpson's diversity index over productive rearrangements. Here the immuneACCESS table is served through TCRdb, limited to in-frame sequences with V and J called. Missing clones are a known gap in these copies; in checked studies unresolved V genes cover under half, and the rest lacks a known reason. V, J and clone size are taken as reported in that table, and D and trimming were inferred from the DNA itself. The sample table records over 100,000 clones; around 88% of these occur just once. The ten top clones hold around 10% of the sample.

General study outcomes and caveats: The amount of clinical and demographic metadata varied by source and participant and was provided uncurated.

The sequence derives from a man aged 45-65 years with acute or convalescent COVID-19. The specimen sequenced was peripheral blood.

The bases are TGTGCCAGCAGCGTAGGAGCCGACTCCTACAATGAGCAGTTCTTC. Its translation reads: CASSVGADSYNEQFF. The chain links TRBV9 with TRBJ2-1, with no confident D gene call. V lost 0 bases and J lost 0 bases; the stretch between them is 7 bases long. The CDR1 and CDR2 encoded by the germline V gene are SGDLS and YYNGEE. Reading from cysteine to phenylalanine, the CDR3 counts 15 amino acids. The only DNA kept is the CDR3, 45 bases in frame from the first base.